This TCR beta chain is from a study of T cells after yellow fever vaccination. Notes on the study in general: Although the secondary response was weaker, it peaked faster, at day 5 versus 15. Abundant clonotypes from the bulk population could contaminate FACS-sorted repertoires. Booster sampling recovered most clones from primary vaccination (around 97% CD4, around 88% CD8).

This CDR3 is built from 14 residues. Germline V CDR1 and CDR2: KGHSH, LQKENI. The ends were cut back, 6 bases at V and 7 bases at J, with 16 bases in the middle. Concerning this clonotype: Its antigen remains unknown.

5'RACE template switching added a universal primer site and UMIs to TCR cDNA. In TCRdb, the 5' RACE reads were re-called with MiXCR into one record per CDR3 protein. The sample gives hundreds of thousands of distinct CDR3 sequences, about 8.3% of which show up once; approximately 15% is in the top ten. The gene calls are TRBV18 and TRBJ2-1; no definite D call. This receptor was obtained from a young man who received the YFV17D yellow fever vaccine. The material was PBMCs, obtained 45 days after the first yellow fever vaccination. The DNA for the CDR3 is TGTGCCAGCTCTGGGCAGCCAAATCTTAATGAGCAGTTCTTC. Translation: CASSGQPNLNEQFF.